This T cell receptor (beta chain) was documented in a study of blood T cells in healthy people across ages. Notes on the study in general: Among T cells, TCR beta diversity per million cells dropped roughly linearly as age rose. The study found TCR beta diversity correlated strongly with naive T cell percentage.

For the second PCR, which ran for 7 to 11 cycles, a sample-barcoded 5' primer and a J-beta primer mix were used. Each CDR3 protein is one row after TCRdb ran MiXCR on the 5' RACE reads. The data contain some 1.4 million distinct CDR3 sequences, 40% to 50% of them singletons. On this clonotype: Its antigen is unidentified.

This CDR3 comprises 13 residues. The V gene's germline CDR1 is DFQATT and CDR2 SNEGSKA (reference sequence). What was sequenced was blood. The TCR originated in a woman between 18 and 30 years old in good health. The rearrangement links TRBV20-1 to TRBJ2-1; D unresolved. This CDR3 reads CSAIPGRGDEQFF. In DNA form, the CDR3 reads TGCAGCGCCATCCCGGGCCGCGGTGATGAGCAGTTCTTC.